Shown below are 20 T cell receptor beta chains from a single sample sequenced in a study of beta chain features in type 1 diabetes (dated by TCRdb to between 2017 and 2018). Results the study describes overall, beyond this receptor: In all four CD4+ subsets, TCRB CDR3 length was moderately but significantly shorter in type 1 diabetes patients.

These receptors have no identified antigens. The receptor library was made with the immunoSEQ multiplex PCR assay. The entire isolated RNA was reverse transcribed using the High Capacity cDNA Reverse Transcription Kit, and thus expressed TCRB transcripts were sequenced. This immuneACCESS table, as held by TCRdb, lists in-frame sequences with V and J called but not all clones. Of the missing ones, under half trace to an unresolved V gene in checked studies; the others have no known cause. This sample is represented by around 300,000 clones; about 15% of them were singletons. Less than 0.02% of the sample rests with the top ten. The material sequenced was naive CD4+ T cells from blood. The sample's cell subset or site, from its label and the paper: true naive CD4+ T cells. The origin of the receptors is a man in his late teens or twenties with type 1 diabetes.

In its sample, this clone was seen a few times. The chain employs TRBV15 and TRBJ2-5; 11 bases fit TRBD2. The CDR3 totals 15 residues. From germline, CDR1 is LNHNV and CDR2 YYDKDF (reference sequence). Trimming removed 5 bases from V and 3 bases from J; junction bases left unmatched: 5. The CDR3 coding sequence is TGTGCCACCAGCGGTAGCGGGGGGGTTGAAGAGACCCAGTACTTC. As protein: CATSGSGGVEETQYF. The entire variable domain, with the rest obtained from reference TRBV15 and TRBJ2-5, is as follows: DAMVIQNPRYQVTQFGKPVTLSCSQTLNHNVMYWYQQKSSQAPKLLFHYYDKDFNNEADTPDNFQSRRPNTSFCFLDIRSPGLGDTAMYLCATSGSGGVEETQYFGPGTRLLVL.

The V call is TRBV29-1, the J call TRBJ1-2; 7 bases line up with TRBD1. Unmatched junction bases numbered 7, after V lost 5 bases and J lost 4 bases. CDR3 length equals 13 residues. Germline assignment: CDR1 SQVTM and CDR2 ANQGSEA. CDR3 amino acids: CSVWGTAPYGYTF. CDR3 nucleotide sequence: TGCAGCGTTTGGGGGACAGCCCCCTATGGCTACACCTTC.

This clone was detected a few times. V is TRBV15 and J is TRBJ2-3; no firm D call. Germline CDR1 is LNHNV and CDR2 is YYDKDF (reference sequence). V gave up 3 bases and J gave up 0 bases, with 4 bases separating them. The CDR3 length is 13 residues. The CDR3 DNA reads TGTGCCACCAGCAGCGGGAGCACAGATACGCAGTATTTT. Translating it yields CATSSGSTDTQYF.

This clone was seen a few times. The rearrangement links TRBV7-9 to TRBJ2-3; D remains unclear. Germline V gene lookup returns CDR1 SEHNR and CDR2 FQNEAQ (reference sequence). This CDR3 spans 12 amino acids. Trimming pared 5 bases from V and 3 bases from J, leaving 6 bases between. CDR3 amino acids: CASSPKTDTQYF. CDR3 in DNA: TGTGCCAGCAGCCCCAAAACAGATACGCAGTATTTT.

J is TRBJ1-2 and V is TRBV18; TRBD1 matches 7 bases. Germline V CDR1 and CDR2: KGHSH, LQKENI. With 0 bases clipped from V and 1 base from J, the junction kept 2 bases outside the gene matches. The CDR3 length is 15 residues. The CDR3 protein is CASSPPDRRNYGYTF. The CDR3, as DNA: TGTGCCAGCTCACCACCGGACAGGCGTAACTATGGCTACACCTTC.

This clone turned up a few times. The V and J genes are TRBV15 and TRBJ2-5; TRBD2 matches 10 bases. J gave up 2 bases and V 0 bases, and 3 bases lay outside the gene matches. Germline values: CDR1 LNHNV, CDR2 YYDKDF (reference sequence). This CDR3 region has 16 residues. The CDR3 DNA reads TGTGCCACCAGCAGAGATATAGCGGGAGGTCAAGAGACCCAGTACTTC. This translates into CATSRDIAGGQETQYF.

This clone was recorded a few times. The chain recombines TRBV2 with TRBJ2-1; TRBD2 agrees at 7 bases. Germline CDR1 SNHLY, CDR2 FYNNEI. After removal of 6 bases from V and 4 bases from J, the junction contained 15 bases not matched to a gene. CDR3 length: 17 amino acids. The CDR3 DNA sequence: TGTGCCAGCAGGACCGTATTAAGGGAGGGCCTTTACAATGAGCAGTTCTTC. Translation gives CASRTVLREGLYNEQFF. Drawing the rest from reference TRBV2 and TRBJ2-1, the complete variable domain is EPEVTQTPSHQVTQMGQEVILRCVPISNHLYFYWYRQILGQKVEFLVSFYNNEISEKSEIFDDQFSVERPDGSNFTLKIRSTKLEDSAMYFCASRTVLREGLYNEQFFGPGTRLTVL.

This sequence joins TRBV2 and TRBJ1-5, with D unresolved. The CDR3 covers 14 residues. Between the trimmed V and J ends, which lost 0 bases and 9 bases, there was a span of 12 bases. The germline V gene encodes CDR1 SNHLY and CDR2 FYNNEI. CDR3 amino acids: CASSEAVLGPPQHF. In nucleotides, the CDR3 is TGTGCCAGCAGTGAAGCGGTCCTAGGTCCGCCCCAGCATTTT.

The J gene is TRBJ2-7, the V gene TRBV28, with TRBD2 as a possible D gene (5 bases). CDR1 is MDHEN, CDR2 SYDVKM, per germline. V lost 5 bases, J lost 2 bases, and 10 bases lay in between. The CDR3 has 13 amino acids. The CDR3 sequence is CASSRPGTYEQYF. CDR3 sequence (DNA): TGTGCCAGCAGTCGGCCCGGGACCTACGAGCAGTACTTC. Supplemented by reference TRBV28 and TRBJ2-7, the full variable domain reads DVKVTQSSRYLVKRTGEKVFLECVQDMDHENMFWYRQDPGLGLRLIYFSYDVKMKEKGDIPEGYSVSREKKERFSLILESASTNQTSMYLCASSRPGTYEQYFGPGTRLTVT.

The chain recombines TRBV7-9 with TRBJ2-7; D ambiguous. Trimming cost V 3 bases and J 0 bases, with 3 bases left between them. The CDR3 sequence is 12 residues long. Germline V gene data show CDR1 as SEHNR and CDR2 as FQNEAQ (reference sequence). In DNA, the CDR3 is TGTGCCAGCAGCTTCAGCTCCTACGAGCAGTACTTC. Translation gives CASSFSSYEQYF.

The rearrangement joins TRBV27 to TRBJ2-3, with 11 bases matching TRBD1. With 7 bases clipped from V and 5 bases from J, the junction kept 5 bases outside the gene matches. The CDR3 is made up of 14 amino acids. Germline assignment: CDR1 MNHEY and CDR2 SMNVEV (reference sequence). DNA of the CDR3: TGTGCCAGCATAGGACAGGGGGCAGGAGATACGCAGTATTTT. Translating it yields CASIGQGAGDTQYF.

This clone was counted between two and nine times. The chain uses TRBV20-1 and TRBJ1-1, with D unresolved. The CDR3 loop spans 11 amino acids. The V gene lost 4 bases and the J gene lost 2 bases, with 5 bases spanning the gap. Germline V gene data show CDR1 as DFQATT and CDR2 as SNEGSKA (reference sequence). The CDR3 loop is CSAKSNTEAFF. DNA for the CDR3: TGCAGTGCTAAGAGCAACACTGAAGCTTTCTTT.

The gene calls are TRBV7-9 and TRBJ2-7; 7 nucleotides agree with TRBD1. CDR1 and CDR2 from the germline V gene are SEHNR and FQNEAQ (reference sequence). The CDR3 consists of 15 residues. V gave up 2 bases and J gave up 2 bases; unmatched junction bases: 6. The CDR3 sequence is CASSLKVGGPYEQYF. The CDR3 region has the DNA TGTGCCAGCAGCTTAAAAGTAGGGGGCCCCTACGAGCAGTACTTC.

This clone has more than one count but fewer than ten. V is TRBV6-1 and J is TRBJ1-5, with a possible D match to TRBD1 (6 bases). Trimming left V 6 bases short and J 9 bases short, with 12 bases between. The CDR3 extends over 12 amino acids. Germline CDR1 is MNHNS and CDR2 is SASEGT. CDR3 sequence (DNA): TGTGCCAGCAGACAAACAGGGCGGCCCCAGCATTTT. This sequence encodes CASRQTGRPQHF.

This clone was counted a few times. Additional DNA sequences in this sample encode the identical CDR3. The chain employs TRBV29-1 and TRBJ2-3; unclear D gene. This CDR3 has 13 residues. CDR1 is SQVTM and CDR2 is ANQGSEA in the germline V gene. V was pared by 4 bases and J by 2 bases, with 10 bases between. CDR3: CSVGGRYTDTQYF. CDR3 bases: TGCAGCGTTGGCGGCAGATACACAGATACGCAGTATTTT.

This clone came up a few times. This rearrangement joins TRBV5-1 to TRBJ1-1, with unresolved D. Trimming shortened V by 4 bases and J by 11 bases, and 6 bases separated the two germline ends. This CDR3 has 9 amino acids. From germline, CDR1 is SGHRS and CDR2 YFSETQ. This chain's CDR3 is CASSPLAFF. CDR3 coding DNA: TGCGCCAGCAGCCCCCTCGCTTTCTTT.

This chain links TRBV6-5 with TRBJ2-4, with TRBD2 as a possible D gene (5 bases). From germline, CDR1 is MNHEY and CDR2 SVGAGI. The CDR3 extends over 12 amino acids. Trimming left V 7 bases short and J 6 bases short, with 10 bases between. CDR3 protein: CASTAAGNIQYF. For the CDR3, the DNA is TGTGCCAGCACCGCCGCGGGAAACATTCAGTACTTC.

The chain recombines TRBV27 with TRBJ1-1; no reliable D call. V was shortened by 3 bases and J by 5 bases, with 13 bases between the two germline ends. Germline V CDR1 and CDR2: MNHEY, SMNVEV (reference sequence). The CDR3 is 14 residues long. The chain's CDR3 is CASSFRVGRTEAFF. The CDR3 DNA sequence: TGTGCCAGCAGTTTTAGGGTTGGGAGAACTGAAGCTTTCTTT.

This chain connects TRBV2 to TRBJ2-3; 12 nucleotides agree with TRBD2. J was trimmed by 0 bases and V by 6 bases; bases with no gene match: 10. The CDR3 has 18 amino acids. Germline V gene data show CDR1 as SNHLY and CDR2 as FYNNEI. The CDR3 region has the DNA TGTGCCAGCAGGGGTACCGGGACTAGCGGGTCTAGCACAGATACGCAGTATTTT. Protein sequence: CASRGTGTSGSSTDTQYF.

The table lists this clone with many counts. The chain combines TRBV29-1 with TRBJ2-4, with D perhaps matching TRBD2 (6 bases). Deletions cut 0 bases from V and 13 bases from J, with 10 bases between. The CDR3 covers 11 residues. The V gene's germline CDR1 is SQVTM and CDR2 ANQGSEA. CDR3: CSVEEGRTQYF. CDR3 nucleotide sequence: TGCAGCGTTGAAGAGGGGAGGACACAGTACTTC.